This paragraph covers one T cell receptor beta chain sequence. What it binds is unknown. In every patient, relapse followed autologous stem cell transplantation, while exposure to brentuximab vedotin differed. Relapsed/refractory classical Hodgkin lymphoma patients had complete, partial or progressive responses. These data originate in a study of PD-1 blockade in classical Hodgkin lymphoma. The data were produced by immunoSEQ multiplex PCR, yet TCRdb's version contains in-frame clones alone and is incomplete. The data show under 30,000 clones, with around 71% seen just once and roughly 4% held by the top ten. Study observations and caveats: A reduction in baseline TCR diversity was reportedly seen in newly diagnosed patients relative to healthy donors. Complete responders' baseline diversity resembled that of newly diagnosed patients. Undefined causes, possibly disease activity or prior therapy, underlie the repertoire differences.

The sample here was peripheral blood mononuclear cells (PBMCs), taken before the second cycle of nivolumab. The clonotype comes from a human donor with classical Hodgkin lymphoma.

Written as DNA, the CDR3 is TGTGCCAGCAGCTTTAACTACCAAGAGACCCAGTACTTC. As protein: CASSFNYQETQYF. The chain links TRBV7-7 to TRBJ2-5; no clear D. This CDR3 comprises 13 residues. Trimming cost V 3 bases and J 0 bases, with 5 bases left between them. Germline lookup yields CDR1 SSHAT and CDR2 FNYEAQ (reference sequence). The full variable domain, with the rest looked up from reference TRBV7-7 and TRBJ2-5, is GAGVSQSPRYKVTKRGQDVTLRCDPISSHATLYWYQQALGQGPEFLTYFNYEAQPDKSGLPSDRFSAERPEGSISTLTIQRTEQRDSAMYRCASSFNYQETQYFGPGTRLLVL.